This is a list of T cell receptor beta chains from one sample in a study of T cell responses to AZD1222 COVID-19 vaccine. Generated by immunoSEQ multiplex PCR, the TCRdb table keeps only in-frame clones and is missing some. The sample holds around 100,000 clones; around 84% are singletons and the top ten take 1.4%. Sequencing was performed on peripheral blood, taken on day 0 of AZD1222 vaccination. These receptors were obtained from an adult in good health. The CDR3 runs from the conserved cysteine through the conserved F or W. D genes are given only for firm matches. Expanded clones are given a class, and other clones once, few, many or no size at all.

>TRBJ1-1|-|TRBD1|TRBV29-1
CSVVGQGNTEAFF
TGCAGCGTTGTGGGACAGGGAAACACTGAAGCTTTCTTT
>TRBJ2-7|-|TRBD1|TRBV2
CASSEDRLDHEQYF
TGTGCCAGCAGTGAGGACAGGTTGGACCACGAGCAGTACTTC
>TRBJ2-1|once|-|TRBV19
CASSGFGAGMVDEQFF
TGTGCCAGTAGTGGTTTCGGGGCTGGGATGGTCGATGAGCAGTTCTTC
>TRBJ2-7|-|-|TRBV7-9
CASSSPGAGTYEQYF
TGTGCCAGCAGCTCGCCCGGGGCGGGGACCTACGAGCAGTACTTC
>TRBJ2-3|-|TRBD1|TRBV6-5
CASSSTGGYDTQYF
TGTGCCAGCAGTTCGACAGGGGGCTATGATACGCAGTATTTT
>TRBJ2-7|-|-|TRBV7-2
CASSLGPSPSEQYF
TGTGCCAGCAGCTTAGGTCCCAGCCCAAGCGAGCAGTACTTC
>TRBJ1-2|-|-|TRBV4-3
CASSQDEVTMDYGYTF
TGCGCCAGCAGCCAAGACGAGGTGACAATGGACTATGGCTACACCTTC
>TRBJ2-7|-|-|TRBV28
CASSSSGSSYEQYF
TGTGCCAGCAGTTCCTCTGGGAGCTCCTACGAGCAGTACTTC
>TRBJ2-7|-|-|TRBV11-3
CASSLSFTANFYEQYF
TGTGCCAGCAGCTTAAGCTTCACAGCCAACTTCTACGAGCAGTACTTC
>TRBJ1-1|few|-|TRBV5-4
CASSFSDNTEAFF
TGTGCCAGCAGTTTCAGTGATAACACTGAAGCTTTCTTT
>TRBJ1-1|-|-|TRBV9
CASSVLLPETNTEAFF
TGTGCCAGCAGCGTCCTCCTCCCTGAGACCAACACTGAAGCTTTCTTT
>TRBJ2-4|few|-|TRBV19
CASSIGGGGKNIQYF
TGTGCCAGTAGTATAGGGGGAGGGGGAAAAAACATTCAGTACTTC
>TRBJ1-2|-|-|TRBV30
CAWSPGNYGYTF
TGTGCCTGGAGTCCCGGGAACTATGGCTACACCTTC
>TRBJ1-2|-|-|TRBV12-3/TRBV12-4
CASSLQGGGYTF
TGTGCCAGCAGTTTACAGGGTGGAGGCTACACCTTC
>TRBJ1-1|-|-|TRBV18
CASSPRTDMNTEAFF
TGTGCCAGCTCACCTAGGACAGACATGAACACTGAAGCTTTCTTT
>TRBJ1-4|-|TRBD1|TRBV5-1
CASSLGDSGEKLFF
TGCGCCAGCAGCTTGGGGGACAGTGGTGAAAAACTGTTTTTT
>TRBJ2-2|-|-|TRBV20-1
CSASYGSRTGELFF
TGCAGTGCTAGTTACGGGAGTAGGACCGGGGAGCTGTTTTTT
>TRBJ2-5|once|-|TRBV7-3
CASSPSASGQTQYF
TGTGCCAGCAGCCCCTCGGCGTCAGGCCAGACCCAGTACTTC
>TRBJ2-7|few|-|TRBV5-1
CASSSVLEREQYF
TGCGCCAGCAGCTCAGTCCTGGAACGGGAGCAGTACTTC
>TRBJ2-2|-|-|TRBV9
CASSSHRAEGGELFF
TGTGCCAGCAGCTCCCACCGGGCTGAGGGCGGGGAGCTGTTTTTT
>TRBJ2-3|-|TRBD1|TRBV2
CASSEGDRATDTQYF
TGTGCCAGCAGTGAAGGGGACAGAGCCACAGATACGCAGTATTTT
>TRBJ1-2|-|-|TRBV7-8
CASSSTRAPNGYTF
TGTGCCAGCAGCTCCACCAGGGCGCCGAATGGCTACACCTTC
>TRBJ1-1|-|-|TRBV9
CASSVERGRGTEAFF
TGTGCCAGCAGCGTAGAACGGGGAAGAGGCACTGAAGCTTTCTTT
>TRBJ2-3|-|-|TRBV9
CASSVNGRETDTQYF
TGTGCCAGCAGCGTCAACGGCAGGGAAACAGATACGCAGTATTTT
>TRBJ1-3|-|-|TRBV20-1
CSAKGGNTIYF
TGCAGTGCTAAGGGTGGAAACACCATATATTTT
>TRBJ1-4|-|-|TRBV6-6
CASSYEGMTNEKLFF
TGTGCCAGCAGTTACGAGGGGATGACTAATGAAAAACTGTTTTTT
>TRBJ2-7|many|-|TRBV30
CAWSVSTYEQYF
TGTGCCTGGAGTGTATCGACTTACGAGCAGTACTTC
>TRBJ2-2|-|TRBD2|TRBV2
CASRLGLASTGELFF
TGTGCCAGCAGATTGGGACTAGCGAGCACCGGGGAGCTGTTTTTT
>TRBJ1-2|-|-|TRBV28
CASSFYGLALGYGYTF
TGTGCCAGCAGTTTCTACGGACTTGCCCTTGGCTATGGCTACACCTTC
>TRBJ1-5|once|-|TRBV6-5
CASRPGHYSNQPQHF
TGTGCCAGCAGGCCGGGACACTATAGCAATCAGCCCCAGCATTTT
>TRBJ2-6|-|TRBD2|TRBV5-1
CASTTLRGTGANVLTF
TGCGCCAGCACCACCCTGCGGGGGACTGGGGCCAACGTCCTGACTTTC
>TRBJ1-5|-|-|TRBV27
CASRSGVHSNQPQHF
TGTGCCAGCCGTTCCGGGGTCCATAGCAATCAGCCCCAGCATTTT
>TRBJ1-1|-|TRBD1|TRBV29-1
CSVDRLDTEAFF
TGCAGCGTGGACAGGTTGGACACTGAAGCTTTCTTT
>TRBJ2-7|-|TRBD1|TRBV28
CASSLPGGGSYEQYF
TGTGCCAGCAGTCTCCCAGGGGGCGGCTCCTACGAGCAGTACTTC
>TRBJ2-5|-|-|TRBV30
CAWSGDGTGTQYF
TGTGCCTGGAGTGGGGACGGTACGGGGACCCAGTACTTC
>TRBJ2-3|-|TRBD1|TRBV6-5
CASSLTGGGPDTQYF
TGTGCCAGCAGTTTGACAGGGGGAGGGCCGGATACGCAGTATTTT
>TRBJ2-5|-|-|TRBV5-6
CASTKGGLGETQYF
TGTGCCAGCACCAAGGGGGGGCTAGGAGAGACCCAGTACTTC
>TRBJ2-1|once|-|TRBV7-9
CASSLSQGSYNEQFF
TGTGCCAGCAGCTTAAGTCAGGGTTCCTACAATGAGCAGTTCTTC
>TRBJ1-5|-|-|TRBV6-5
CASSSSTGIVNQPQHF
-
>TRBJ1-2|-|-|TRBV5-1
CASSLAWAGNGYTF
TGCGCCAGCAGCTTGGCCTGGGCAGGGAATGGCTACACCTTC
>TRBJ2-7|once|TRBD1|TRBV9
CASSATAGTGNYEQYF
TGTGCCAGCAGCGCGACCGCCGGGACAGGGAACTACGAGCAGTACTTC
>TRBJ2-7|-|TRBD1|TRBV23-1
CASSLGTGSYEQYF
TGCGCCAGCAGTCTAGGGACAGGGAGCTACGAGCAGTACTTC
>TRBJ2-5|-|-|TRBV11-2
CASSLDALAQYF
TGTGCCAGCAGCTTAGATGCGTTGGCCCAGTACTTC
>TRBJ1-5|-|TRBD1|TRBV29-1
CSVGTGGNQPQHF
TGCAGCGTTGGGACAGGGGGCAATCAGCCCCAGCATTTT
>TRBJ1-1|once|-|TRBV4-2
CASSPRVQMNTEAFF
TGTGCCAGCAGCCCAAGGGTCCAAATGAACACTGAAGCTTTCTTT
>TRBJ2-7|-|-|TRBV28
CASTIVGWGAQYF
TGTGCCAGCACAATCGTTGGTTGGGGCGCGCAGTACTTC
>TRBJ1-1|-|-|TRBV7-2
CASSLTRDGTEAFF
TGTGCCAGCAGCTTGACCCGGGACGGCACTGAAGCTTTCTTT
>TRBJ1-5|-|-|TRBV7-8
CASSLMRSNQPQHF
TGTGCCAGCAGCTTAATGAGGAGCAATCAGCCCCAGCATTTT
>TRBJ1-3|-|TRBD1|TRBV4-2
CASSQTTGAGNTIYF
TGTGCCAGCAGCCAGACGACAGGGGCTGGAAACACCATATATTTT
>TRBJ2-1|-|TRBD1|TRBV6-5
CASSSGRDRGLNEQFF
TGTGCCAGCAGTTCGGGCAGGGACAGGGGTCTCAATGAGCAGTTCTTC
>TRBJ1-1|-|-|TRBV7-9
CASSPDYTEAFF
TGTGCCAGCAGCCCAGATTACACTGAAGCTTTCTTT
>TRBJ2-7|-|-|TRBV5-6
CASSLSAAYEQYF
TGTGCCAGCAGCTTGAGTGCCGCCTACGAGCAGTACTTC
>TRBJ1-1|-|-|TRBV10-3
CAIRGGRDTEAFF
TGTGCCATCAGGGGGGGCAGGGACACTGAAGCTTTCTTT
>TRBJ1-1|once|TRBD1|TRBV3-1/TRBV3-2
CASSQAGRGLTEAFF
TGTGCCAGCAGCCAAGCGGGCAGGGGGCTCACTGAAGCTTTCTTT
>TRBJ2-7|-|-|TRBV27
CASAKRPSYEQYF
TGTGCCAGCGCTAAGCGGCCCTCCTACGAGCAGTACTTC
>TRBJ1-6|-|-|TRBV7-2
CASSLASGLINSPLHF
TGTGCCAGCAGCTTAGCGTCAGGGTTAATTAATTCACCCCTCCACTTT
>TRBJ1-2|-|-|TRBV28
CASSLSSIYGYTF
TGTGCCAGCAGTTTATCATCCATCTATGGCTACACCTTC